These 25 T cell receptor beta chains came from one sample sequenced in a study of blood T cell repertoires in COVID-19. Repertoires were generated with immunoSEQ multiplex PCR, while TCRdb's copy carries only in-frame clones and drops some. The sample yields around 180,000 clones, 82% seen once. The sequenced sample was peripheral blood. These TCRs come from an elderly woman with active or convalescent COVID-19.

There are a few counts of this clone. CDR3 residues: CASSIFGAMNTEAFF. The CDR3 nucleotides are TGTGCCAGTAGTATATTCGGAGCAATGAACACTGAAGCTTTCTTT. The gene calls are TRBV19 and TRBJ1-1; D uncertain. The V end was cut by 2 bases, the J end by 0 bases, with 10 bases between. The CDR3 is made up of 15 amino acids. Germline CDR1 is LNHDA and CDR2 is SQIVND (reference sequence).

The chain has TRBV19 and TRBJ1-5; 8 bases align to TRBD1. With 4 bases clipped from V and 5 bases from J, the junction kept 7 bases outside the gene matches. This CDR3 has 15 amino acids. Germline loops: CDR1 LNHDA, CDR2 SQIVND (reference sequence). Here the CDR3 DNA reads TGTGCCAGTAGTACCCGACAGGGGATGGATCAGCCCCAGCATTTT. This sequence encodes CASSTRQGMDQPQHF.

This clone occurred once. One end of the junction varies from germline; a read error may be responsible. The V call is TRBV12-5, the J call TRBJ2-7, with 8 bases identical to TRBD1. CDR1 is LGHNT, CDR2 FRNRAP, per germline. CDR3 length: 12 amino acids. The CDR3 DNA sequence: TGTGCTAGTGGTTTGTACGGACAGGGTCTATCTTTC. Translation: CASGLYGQGLSF.

The V call is TRBV19, the J call TRBJ2-5, with 8 nucleotides matching TRBD1. Germline lookup yields CDR1 LNHDA and CDR2 SQIVND (reference sequence). J gave up 8 bases and V 6 bases, and 2 bases lay outside the gene matches. The CDR3 is made up of 11 amino acids. The CDR3 loop reads CASRDRDTQYF. The CDR3 coding sequence is TGTGCCAGTAGGGACAGGGATACCCAGTACTTC.

The J gene is TRBJ2-7, the V gene TRBV3-1 (or the pseudogene TRBV3-2); a possible D gene is TRBD2 (5 bases). With 1 base removed from V and 2 bases from J, the gap between germline ends came to 15 bases. CDR3 length equals 16 residues. Per germline, CDR1 LGHDT and CDR2 YNNKEL (reference sequence). The CDR3 reads CASSQGYAGLTYEQYF. The CDR3 DNA reads TGTGCCAGCAGCCAAGGATACGCGGGCCTGACCTACGAGCAGTACTTC.

CDR3 bases: TGTGCCAGCAGCGGTATGGGGGGAGCGGAGACCCAGTACTTC. Translating it yields CASSGMGGAETQYF. The rearrangement links TRBV7-8 to TRBJ2-5; a weak D match, TRBD2 (6 bases). The length of the CDR3 is 14 residues. V lost 5 bases and J lost 5, with 15 bases in between. Germline lookup yields CDR1 SGHVS and CDR2 FQNEAQ.

The chain links TRBV19 to TRBJ1-3; D is undetermined. Germline CDR1 and CDR2: LNHDA and SQIVND (reference sequence). The germline V and J ends were trimmed by 6 bases and 4 bases, with 7 bases remaining between them. The CDR3 has 12 amino acids. The CDR3 is CASSPRGNTIYF. The CDR3 DNA follows: TGTGCCAGTAGCCCTCGGGGAAACACCATATATTTT.

In this sample, this clone turned up once. V and J are TRBV28 and TRBJ2-7, with TRBD2 matching 16 bases. The CDR3 has 22 amino acids. Germline V CDR1 and CDR2: MDHEN, SYDVKM. Trimming at V came to 3 bases and at J to 2 bases, leaving 19 bases not matched to a gene. CDR3 amino acids: CASSFPRGGGLAGGSGTYEQYF. CDR3 in DNA: TGTGCCAGCAGTTTCCCACGCGGGGGGGGACTAGCGGGAGGGTCGGGAACCTACGAGCAGTACTTC.

The chain couples TRBV5-6 to TRBJ2-7, with TRBD2 identical over 9 bases. V shed 4 bases and J 2 bases; nucleotides not matched to a gene: 10. From germline, CDR1 is SGHDT and CDR2 YYEEEE. The CDR3 runs to 16 residues. The CDR3 nucleotides are TGTGCCAGCAGCCCCGATGACGGCGGGAGGGCCTACGAGCAGTACTTC. Its translation is CASSPDDGGRAYEQYF.

This chain links TRBV18 with TRBJ2-1, with 10 positions matching TRBD1. V lost 3 bases, J lost 5 bases, and 4 bases stayed unmatched. The CDR3 is 15 amino acids. Germline V CDR1 and CDR2: KGHSH, LQKENI. Here the CDR3 reads CASSPGTGADNEQFF. CDR3 sequence (DNA): TGTGCCAGCTCACCGGGGACAGGGGCCGACAATGAGCAGTTCTTC.

The gene calls are TRBV4-1 and TRBJ2-5, with a tentative D call TRBD2 (6 bases). Trimming removed 1 base from V and 3 bases from J, with 12 bases in between. CDR3 size: 15 residues. CDR1 MGHRA and CDR2 YSYEKL come from the germline V gene. CDR3 nucleotide sequence: TGCGCCAGCAGCCAAGCGGGACTGAGCGAAGAGACCCAGTACTTC. This codes for CASSQAGLSEETQYF.

On this clone: At one end, the junction sequence differs from germline, possibly due to a read error. The chain is built from TRBV9 and TRBJ2-2; 8 bases are a match to TRBD2. Germline loops: CDR1 SGDLS, CDR2 YYNGEE. This CDR3 spans 16 amino acids. The DNA for the CDR3 is TGCGCCAGCAGCGTACCTTCGGGGGGGGCTACCGGGGAGCTGTTTTTT. Translation: CASSVPSGGATGELFF.

This clone was seen once. V and J are TRBV4-1 and TRBJ2-7, with TRBD2 matching over 13 bases. In germline, CDR1 is MGHRA, CDR2 YSYEKL. The CDR3 is 19 amino acids. V trimming: 2 bases; J trimming: 3 bases; junction bases outside the gene matches: 13. The CDR3 nucleotides read TGCGCCAGCAGCCAACATGGGTGGTTAGGGACTAGCGGGGACTACGAGCAGTACTTC. The encoded protein is CASSQHGWLGTSGDYEQYF.

Comments on this clone: A junction end diverges from the germline sequence, so it may reflect a read error. The chain recombines TRBV6-2 or TRBV6-3 with TRBJ1-4, with D perhaps TRBD1 (6 bases). This CDR3 is 14 amino acids long. Germline CDR1 reads MNHEY; CDR2 reads SVGEGT. CDR3 nucleotide sequence: TGTGCCAGCAGCCTCGGGGGGGCTCGGGAAAAACTGCTTTTT. The encoded protein is CASSLGGAREKLLF.

V and J are TRBV19 and TRBJ2-1, with 9 positions matching TRBD2. Germline-derived CDR1 and CDR2 are LNHDA and SQIVND (reference sequence). With V trimmed by 6 bases and J by 0 bases, 6 bases remained unmatched. This CDR3 contains 16 residues. The CDR3 protein is CASRETSGFSYNEQFF. In nucleotides, the CDR3 is TGTGCCAGTAGGGAGACTAGCGGTTTCTCCTACAATGAGCAGTTCTTC.

The CDR3 here is CATSRTSGSNEQFF. The CDR3 DNA reads TGTGCCACCAGCAGGACTAGCGGGAGCAATGAGCAGTTCTTC. This rearrangement joins TRBV15 to TRBJ2-1; 12 positions match TRBD2. The length of the CDR3 is 14 residues. Germline CDR1 and CDR2: LNHNV and YYDKDF (reference sequence). Germline trimming cut 3 bases from V and 6 bases from J; bases unmatched to any gene: 0.

CDR3 amino acids: CASSPVTGGNTEAFF. The CDR3, as DNA: TGTGCCAGCAGTCCAGTCACAGGTGGGAACACTGAAGCTTTCTTT. The V call is TRBV28, the J call TRBJ1-1, with D maybe TRBD1 (5 bases). The CDR3 is 15 amino acids. CDR1 MDHEN and CDR2 SYDVKM come from the germline V gene. The V end lost 5 bases, the J end lost 1 base, and 14 bases lay between the germline ends. The full variable domain, in which reference TRBV28 and TRBJ1-1 provide the parts outside the CDR3, is DVKVTQSSRYLVKRTGEKVFLECVQDMDHENMFWYRQDPGLGLRLIYFSYDVKMKEKGDIPEGYSVSREKKERFSLILESASTNQTSMYLCASSPVTGGNTEAFFGQGTRLTVV.

The chain has TRBV9 and TRBJ2-3; TRBD1 might be the D (7 bases). Looked up from germline, CDR1 is SGDLS and CDR2 is YYNGEE. Deletions cut 3 bases from V and 1 base from J, with 12 bases between. This CDR3 region has 15 residues. CDR3 amino acids: CASSARGEGTDTQYF. The CDR3 DNA follows: TGTGCCAGCAGCGCCAGGGGGGAAGGCACAGATACGCAGTATTTT.

J is TRBJ1-4 and V is TRBV27; TRBD1 matches at 9 bases. J was trimmed by 7 bases and V by 6 bases; bases with no gene match: 12. This CDR3 is built from 16 residues. From germline, CDR1 is MNHEY and CDR2 SMNVEV (reference sequence). The CDR3 here is CASSQLGQGWSEKLFF. The CDR3 bases are TGTGCCAGCAGCCAACTGGGACAGGGCTGGAGTGAAAAACTGTTTTTT.

The chain is built from TRBV7-2 and TRBJ1-1, with D tentatively TRBD1 (6 bases). V lost 1 base, J lost 7 bases, and 13 bases lay in between. The CDR3 runs to 14 residues. The germline gives CDR1 SGHTA, CDR2 FQGNSA. The CDR3 DNA reads as TGTGCCAGCAGCTTAGACAGGGCAGGCCGTGAAGCTTTCTTT. Its translation: CASSLDRAGREAFF.

The rearrangement joins TRBV5-1 to TRBJ2-1; D may be TRBD2 (7 bases). CDR3 length: 16 amino acids. CDR1 and CDR2 from the germline V gene are SGHRS and YFSETQ. Trimming removed 0 bases at V and 0 bases at J, with 10 bases between. The CDR3 region is CASSLVRGGSYNEQFF. The CDR3 DNA reads TGCGCCAGCAGCTTGGTTAGGGGGGGCTCCTACAATGAGCAGTTCTTC.

This clone was detected many times. The chain recombines TRBV6-2 or TRBV6-3 with TRBJ2-3; D possibly corresponds to TRBD2 (6 bases). The germline V gene has CDR1 MNHEY and CDR2 SVGEGT. V lost 0 bases, J lost 2 bases, and 18 bases lay in between. This CDR3 contains 18 residues. Here the CDR3 DNA reads TGTGCCAGCAGTTACTCAACGGAGGCGGGACTTTACACAGATACGCAGTATTTT. This translates into CASSYSTEAGLYTDTQYF.

This clone was observed once. The CDR3 nucleotides are TGTGCCAGCAGCGGATGGGCGGGAGGTAGAGACAATGAGCAGTTCTTC. Its translation is CASSGWAGGRDNEQFF. This rearrangement joins TRBV3-1 (or the pseudogene TRBV3-2) to TRBJ2-1, with 8 bases identical to TRBD2. There are 16 residues in the CDR3. Germline-derived CDR1 and CDR2 are LGHDT and YNNKEL (reference sequence). With V trimmed by 5 bases and J by 5 bases, 11 bases remained unmatched.

The V gene is TRBV10-1, the J gene TRBJ1-6, with 7 bases lining up with TRBD1. Germline CDR1 is WNHNN and CDR2 is SYGVQD (reference sequence). This CDR3 is built from 14 residues. V lost 5 bases and J lost 6; bases outside the gene matches: 4. The DNA for the CDR3 is TGCGCCAGCAGTTCCGGGACAGTTAATTCACCCCTCCACTTT. This gives the protein CASSSGTVNSPLHF.

The chain combines TRBV5-1 with TRBJ2-1; 9 bases are shared with TRBD2. CDR3 length: 17 amino acids. With 7 bases clipped from V and 0 bases from J, the junction kept 11 bases outside the gene matches. Per germline, CDR1 SGHRS and CDR2 YFSETQ. The DNA of the CDR3 is TGCGCCAGCGCCGACCCCATAGCGGGAGACTCCTACAATGAGCAGTTCTTC. Protein: CASADPIAGDSYNEQFF.